The clone carrying this T cell receptor (beta chain) appeared once. Its cognate antigen is unknown. V was shortened by 5 bases and J by 0 bases, with 23 bases between the two germline ends. Germline-derived CDR1 and CDR2 are LNHDA and SQIVND (reference sequence). The CDR3 has 19 residues. The record originates from a study of cytomegalovirus exposure and HLA in healthy donors. Study-wide findings and caveats: Among the CMV-associated chains, three were confirmed in vitro as specific for CMV antigens. TCR beta chains numbering 150 to 200 were designated cytomegalovirus-associated. Among TCR sequences, most were rare, though some public TCRs appeared in many donors.

Assay: immunoSEQ multiplex PCR; the TCRdb copy retains only in-frame clones and omits some. The data hold roughly 310,000 clones, with roughly 87% observed a single time. The donors were members of the validation cohort comprising over 90 subjects, separate from the roughly 640-subject first cohort. The chain combines TRBV19 with TRBJ2-4, with D perhaps TRBD1 (6 bases). The sample comprised PBMCs. The receptor comes from a young man in good health and CMV-seronegative. CDR3 bases: TGTGCCAGTAGTCCCCGCCCCGGACAGAGAATGGGAGCCAAAAACATTCAGTACTTC. Its protein product is CASSPRPGQRMGAKNIQYF.